This TCR beta chain emerged from a study of identical twins. The germline V gene encodes CDR1 LGHNA and CDR2 YSLEER. This CDR3 region has 14 residues. V was pared by 1 base and J by 9 bases, with 14 bases between. Via MiXCR, TCRdb re-called the 5' RACE reads, giving one row per CDR3 protein. The table shows 550,000 to 700,000 distinct CDR3 sequences, with 21% occurring only once. This same sample was also part of a study on T cells expressing NK-cell markers. This second report adds: Dominant NKG2C+ clonotypes made up about 1.0-7.0% of CD8+ T cells in over five donors.

The sequenced sample consisted of PBMCs. This receptor was obtained from a woman between 18 and 29 years old in good health. This chain links TRBV4-3 with TRBJ2-3; D ambiguous. The CDR3 protein is CASSQARQAATQYF. The CDR3 coding sequence is TGCGCCAGCAGCCAAGCCCGCCAGGCGGCCACGCAGTATTTT.